This T cell receptor (beta chain) was identified in a study of vaccination and CD4 T cells after COVID-19. About the research overall: Spike peptides, overlapping and drawn from SARS-CoV-2, HCoV-NL63, HCoV-OC43 and HCoV-229E, were used to stimulate cells.

As regards this clonotype: Its antigen is unknown.

Sequenced with the Oncomine TCR Beta short-read assay was DNA taken from cultured CD4+ T cells. TCRdb reprocessed the PCR reads via MiXCR and lists one record per CDR3 protein. The sample contains roughly 4,800 distinct CDR3 sequences, less than 25% of which appear only once. Trimming took 5 bases from V and 2 from J, leaving 14 bases between them. The CDR3 is 15 residues long. Germline V gives CDR1 SNHLY, CDR2 FYNNEI. Treatment denoted: 10-day PBMC culture with coronavirus spike peptide pools or control peptides (ViraFEST assay). Sequencing was performed on CD4+ T cells from blood, cultured in vitro. The clonotype comes from a human donor who had recovered from COVID-19. The chain links TRBV2 to TRBJ2-3; the D gene is possibly TRBD2 (6 bases). The CDR3 bases are TGTGCCAGCAGTCCACAGGAGGGAAACACAGATACGCAGTATTTT. Translated, it gives CASSPQEGNTDTQYF.